The clone carrying this TCR beta chain has at least ten counts. J was trimmed by 1 base and V by 4 bases; bases with no gene match: 6. The CDR3 runs 15 residues. The source of the sample is a study of T-cell reconstitution after alpha-beta-depleted transplantation in children. Unique molecular identifiers were incorporated when the TCRbeta library was constructed. TCRdb re-analysed the PCR reads in MiXCR, keeping a single row per CDR3 protein. The sample carries more than 150,000 distinct CDR3 sequences, more than 14% recorded once. Source: PBMCs from the stem cell graft donor, taken from the stem cell graft. This receptor was obtained from a human donor who donated a stem cell graft to a child with acute lymphoblastic leukemia. The chain is built from TRBV12-3 or TRBV12-4 and TRBJ1-1, with 7 positions matching TRBD1. This chain's CDR3 is CASSWKQGRNTEAFF. The CDR3 DNA reads TGTGCCAGCAGTTGGAAACAGGGGAGGAACACTGAAGCTTTCTTT.